These 17 T cell receptor beta chains share one sample of origin, sequenced in a study of CD4 T cells in relation to SARS-CoV-2 and coronaviruses. This table comes from immunoSEQ multiplex PCR, and its TCRdb copy is limited to in-frame clones, with some not included. This sample has under 70,000 clones; around 86% occur once, and the top ten carry around 1.5%. Unexposed donor CD4+ T cells date from about 2011-2019, before the COVID-19 pandemic. Sequencing was done on a sample of memory CD4+ T cells from PBMCs. The receptors were gathered from a human donor in good health.

The chain joins TRBV28 to TRBJ2-1, with 7 bases identical to TRBD1. This CDR3 is 14 amino acids long. Trimming at V came to 2 bases and at J to 6 bases, leaving 4 bases not matched to a gene. Germline V gene data show CDR1 as MDHEN and CDR2 as SYDVKM. The chain's CDR3 is CASSLKGTVNEQFF. In nucleotides, the CDR3 is TGTGCCAGCAGTTTAAAAGGGACAGTCAATGAGCAGTTCTTC.

The chain is built from TRBV4-2 and TRBJ1-6, with TRBD1 as a possible D gene (5 bases). The V gene's germline CDR1 is LGHNA and CDR2 YNFKEQ. The CDR3 contains 19 residues. V dropped 0 bases and J dropped 5 bases, with 20 bases sitting between them. The chain's CDR3 is CASSQDLGRGGINNSPLHF. CDR3 DNA sequence: TGTGCCAGCAGCCAAGATTTGGGTCGGGGGGGGATAAATAATTCACCCCTCCACTTT.

This clone was seen once. This sequence joins TRBV6-4 and TRBJ1-4; 9 nucleotides align to TRBD1. CDR1 MRHNA and CDR2 SNTAGT come from the germline V gene. This CDR3 is built from 14 residues. With V trimmed by 7 bases and J by 6 bases, 6 bases remained unmatched. In DNA, the CDR3 is TGTGCCAGCATTTGGACAGGGGTAGATGAAAAACTGTTTTTT. Translating it yields CASIWTGVDEKLFF.

For this clone: Other nucleotide sequences in the sample specify the same CDR3. The chain combines TRBV3-1 (or the pseudogene TRBV3-2) with TRBJ1-2; D is unresolved. The CDR3 contains 13 residues. Germline lookup yields CDR1 LGHDT and CDR2 YNNKEL (reference sequence). V was shortened by 2 bases and J by 2 bases, with 6 bases between the two germline ends. The CDR3 loop reads CASSQNTNYGYTF. The CDR3 nucleotides are TGTGCCAGCAGCCAAAACACGAACTATGGCTACACCTTC.

The chain employs TRBV28 and TRBJ2-1; D is tentatively TRBD1 or TRBD2 (5 bases each). The V gene's germline CDR1 is MDHEN and CDR2 SYDVKM. This CDR3 has 14 residues. The V gene lost 6 bases and the J gene lost 6 bases, with 15 bases spanning the gap. Written as DNA, the CDR3 is TGTGCCAGCAGGAGGTCCGAGGGGCCCAATGAGCAGTTCTTC. Amino acids: CASRRSEGPNEQFF.

The chain employs TRBV30 and TRBJ1-3, with 7 bases lining up with TRBD1. V lost 4 bases, J lost 0 bases, and 6 bases stayed unmatched. Per the germline V gene, CDR1 is GTSNPN and CDR2 is SVGIG (reference sequence). The CDR3 has 15 amino acids. DNA for the CDR3: TGTGCCTGGATGGGACAGTTACACTCTGGAAACACCATATATTTT. Protein sequence: CAWMGQLHSGNTIYF. The full variable domain, with the rest looked up from reference TRBV30 and TRBJ1-3, is SQTIHQWPATLVQPVGSPLSLECTVEGTSNPNLYWYRQAAGRGLQLLFYSVGIGQISSEVPQNLSASRPQDRQFILSSKKLLLSDSGFYLCAWMGQLHSGNTIYFGEGSWLTVV.

V and J are TRBV7-9 and TRBJ2-5, with TRBD1 as a possible D gene (6 bases). CDR1 and CDR2 (germline): SEHNR, FQNEAQ (reference sequence). The V end was cut by 2 bases, the J end by 5 bases, with 12 bases between. The CDR3 length is 14 residues. The CDR3 DNA is TGTGCCAGCAGCTTAAAGGGGGACCGGGAGACCCAGTACTTC. This codes for CASSLKGDRETQYF.

The rearrangement links TRBV18 to TRBJ2-3; 8 bases fit TRBD2. The CDR3 totals 17 residues. Germline V lookup: CDR1 KGHSH, CDR2 LQKENI. With V trimmed by 0 bases and J by 1 base, 6 bases remained unmatched. The CDR3 DNA reads as TGTGCCAGCTCACCACCGGAGCAACTAGCGGGCACAGATACGCAGTATTTT. Its protein is CASSPPEQLAGTDTQYF.

The chain joins TRBV27 to TRBJ2-1; D is unresolved. Per the germline V gene, CDR1 is MNHEY and CDR2 is SMNVEV (reference sequence). Deletions cut 3 bases from V and 7 bases from J, with 10 bases between. The CDR3 totals 13 residues. The CDR3 sequence is CASSLLGRNEQFF. Written as DNA, the CDR3 is TGTGCCAGCAGTTTGTTGGGTCGGAATGAGCAGTTCTTC.

The chain couples TRBV3-1 (or the pseudogene TRBV3-2) to TRBJ2-3; 12 nucleotides line up with TRBD2. The CDR3 loop spans 17 amino acids. Germline values: CDR1 LGHDT, CDR2 YNNKEL (reference sequence). V dropped 1 base and J dropped 2; count of bases not matched to a gene: 4. The CDR3 region has the DNA TGTGCCAGCAGCCAAGGGTCTAGCGGGAGGGCCACAGATACGCAGTATTTT. Translation: CASSQGSSGRATDTQYF.

This clone was seen a few times. This chain links TRBV28 with TRBJ2-7; 7 nucleotides agree with TRBD1. CDR3 length: 15 residues. The J segment lost 2 bases and the V segment lost 5 bases, leaving 9 bases of the junction unmatched. Looked up from germline, CDR1 is MDHEN and CDR2 is SYDVKM. CDR3: CASSDPGQPTYEQYF. The DNA for the CDR3 is TGTGCCAGCAGTGATCCGGGACAGCCAACCTACGAGCAGTACTTC.

The chain has TRBV19 and TRBJ2-6; 11 nucleotides agree with TRBD1. Germline values: CDR1 LNHDA, CDR2 SQIVND (reference sequence). V trimming: 7 bases; J trimming: 1 base; junction bases outside the gene matches: 15. The length of the CDR3 is 20 residues. This CDR3 reads CASTPTLPGQGVSGANVLTF. CDR3 in DNA: TGTGCCAGTACCCCAACCTTACCGGGACAGGGGGTTTCTGGGGCCAACGTCCTGACTTTC. Based on the CDR3 plus reference TRBV19 and TRBJ2-6, the full variable domain is DGGITQSPKYLFRKEGQNVTLSCEQNLNHDAMYWYRQDPGQGLRLIYYSQIVNDFQKGDIAEGYSVSREKKESFPLTVTSAQKNPTAFYLCASTPTLPGQGVSGANVLTFGAGSRLTVL.

A note on this clone: One end of the junction does not line up with germline, which may come from a read error. The V gene is TRBV6-5, the J gene TRBJ2-1, with 9 positions matching TRBD2. From germline, CDR1 is MNHEY and CDR2 SVGAGI. The CDR3 runs to 12 residues. For the CDR3, the DNA is TGTGCCAGCAGTTACTCCGGGACTAGCCCCGTCTTC. It specifies CASSYSGTSPVF.

The rearrangement uses TRBV30 and TRBJ2-7, with D possibly matching TRBD1 (6 bases). CDR1 GTSNPN and CDR2 SVGIG come from the germline V gene (reference sequence). The CDR3 totals 16 residues. Trimming removed 0 bases at V and 2 bases at J, with 17 bases between. CDR3 sequence reads: CAWSVFGTGNPYEQYF. Written as DNA, the CDR3 is TGTGCCTGGAGTGTTTTCGGAACAGGGAACCCCTACGAGCAGTACTTC.

The chain combines TRBV7-9 with TRBJ2-1; D ambiguous. V was shortened by 3 bases and J by 5 bases, with 17 bases between the two germline ends. This CDR3 has 16 amino acids. Germline V gives CDR1 SEHNR, CDR2 FQNEAQ (reference sequence). CDR3 DNA sequence: TGTGCCAGCAGCTTTGAATGGCGACTTCTACACAATGAGCAGTTCTTC. Its protein is CASSFEWRLLHNEQFF.

The chain uses TRBV2 and TRBJ2-3; D is ambiguous. Trimming took 7 bases from V and 5 from J, leaving 7 bases between them. The CDR3 sequence is 11 residues long. Per germline, CDR1 SNHLY and CDR2 FYNNEI. The CDR3 sequence: CASTVGDTQYF. DNA for the CDR3: TGTGCCAGCACCGTGGGAGATACGCAGTATTTT. The full variable domain, with the rest looked up from reference TRBV2 and TRBJ2-3, is EPEVTQTPSHQVTQMGQEVILRCVPISNHLYFYWYRQILGQKVEFLVSFYNNEISEKSEIFDDQFSVERPDGSNFTLKIRSTKLEDSAMYFCASTVGDTQYFGPGTRLTVL.

The chain combines TRBV2 with TRBJ1-5; 7 bases line up with TRBD1. The CDR3 contains 15 residues. The germline V gene encodes CDR1 SNHLY and CDR2 FYNNEI. The trim removed 6 bases at V and 4 bases at J, leaving 9 bases unmatched. CDR3 residues: CASSPRQGSNQPQHF. CDR3 sequence (DNA): TGTGCCAGCAGCCCACGACAGGGATCGAATCAGCCCCAGCATTTT. Complete variable domain (other parts from reference TRBV2 and TRBJ1-5): EPEVTQTPSHQVTQMGQEVILRCVPISNHLYFYWYRQILGQKVEFLVSFYNNEISEKSEIFDDQFSVERPDGSNFTLKIRSTKLEDSAMYFCASSPRQGSNQPQHFGDGTRLSIL.